Listed here are 22 T cell receptor beta chains from one sample, sequenced in a study of cytomegalovirus exposure and HLA in healthy donors. Profiling relied on immunoSEQ multiplex PCR, and the TCRdb table lists in-frame clones only, not all of them. The sample includes approximately 150,000 clones, around 84% of them seen just once. The sequenced sample consisted of PBMCs. Receptors originate from a man younger than 35 in good health and CMV-seropositive.

This chain connects TRBV6-5 to TRBJ2-3, with D maybe TRBD2 (5 bases). Per germline, CDR1 MNHEY and CDR2 SVGAGI. Trimming took off 6 bases at V and 0 bases at J, with 13 bases between the two ends. The CDR3 length is 15 residues. The CDR3, as DNA: TGTGCCAGCAGCATCGCGAGGGCTAGCACAGATACGCAGTATTTT. It is translated as CASSIARASTDTQYF.

This clone was picked up a small number of times. The genes are TRBV2 and TRBJ1-6; D gene ambiguous. Trimming cost V 7 bases and J 6 bases, with 10 bases left between them. The germline CDR1 and CDR2 sequences are SNHLY and FYNNEI. The CDR3 loop spans 13 amino acids. For the CDR3, the DNA is TGTGCCAGCAAGCGGACCCCTAATTCACCCCTCCACTTT. It yields the protein CASKRTPNSPLHF.

This chain connects TRBV5-1 to TRBJ1-2; 8 nucleotides line up with TRBD1. V was clipped by 4 bases and J by 7 bases; unmatched bases: 9. The germline V gene has CDR1 SGHRS and CDR2 YFSETQ. This CDR3 region has 14 residues. CDR3 in amino acids: CASSHGQGRRGYTF. The CDR3 DNA reads TGCGCCAGCAGCCACGGACAGGGAAGGCGTGGCTACACCTTC.

The chain combines TRBV14 with TRBJ2-7; D ambiguous. The CDR3 has 16 amino acids. The germline V and J ends were trimmed by 0 bases and 0 bases, with 12 bases remaining between them. Per germline, CDR1 SGHDN and CDR2 FVKESK. In DNA form, the CDR3 reads TGTGCCAGCAGCCAAGATATGGCCAGTTCCTCCTACGAGCAGTACTTC. Translated, it gives CASSQDMASSSYEQYF.

The chain carries TRBV6-1 and TRBJ1-1, with TRBD1 matching 7 bases. Trimming at V came to 2 bases and at J to 4 bases, leaving 10 bases not matched to a gene. The CDR3 length is 16 residues. The germline CDR1 and CDR2 sequences are MNHNS and SASEGT. The CDR3 nucleotides are TGTGCCAGCAGTGAAAGGGTACAGGGGTCGAGCACTGAAGCTTTCTTT. This gives the protein CASSERVQGSSTEAFF.

For the CDR3, the DNA is TGTGCCTGGGCCTCGGGGGGGAACACAGATACGCAGTATTTT. Encoded protein: CAWASGGNTDTQYF. This sequence joins TRBV30 and TRBJ2-3; 8 positions match TRBD2. Trimming took 5 bases from V and 2 from J; bases not matched to a gene: 6. The CDR3 length is 14 residues. CDR1 is GTSNPN and CDR2 is SVGIG in the germline V gene (reference sequence).

The chain links TRBV6-4 to TRBJ2-6; D call uncertain. V shed 0 bases and J shed 0 bases, with 6 bases lying between them. Per the germline V gene, CDR1 is MRHNA and CDR2 is SNTAGT. This CDR3 is built from 16 residues. CDR3 bases: TGTGCCAGCAGTGACTCAGCCTCCTCTGGGGCCAACGTCCTGACTTTC. Translation gives CASSDSASSGANVLTF.

V gene TRBV11-2 combines with J gene TRBJ2-7; 7 nucleotides align to TRBD2. Germline trimming cut 4 bases from V and 3 bases from J; bases unmatched to any gene: 3. The CDR3 extends over 13 amino acids. The germline gives CDR1 SGHAT, CDR2 FQNNGV. CDR3 region: CASSSLADYEQYF. Written as DNA, the CDR3 is TGTGCCAGCAGCTCTCTAGCGGACTACGAGCAGTACTTC. The complete variable domain, with remaining parts taken from reference TRBV11-2 and TRBJ2-7, reads EAGVAQSPRYKIIEKRQSVAFWCNPISGHATLYWYQQILGQGPKLLIQFQNNGVVDDSQLPKDRFSAERLKGVDSTLKIQPAKLEDSAVYLCASSSLADYEQYFGPGTRLTVT.

The chain joins TRBV6-4 to TRBJ1-2; 10 bases map to TRBD1. Germline V gene sequence: CDR1 MRHNA, CDR2 SNTAGT. The J segment lost 3 bases and the V segment lost 2 bases, leaving 9 bases of the junction unmatched. This CDR3 is built from 17 residues. This CDR3 reads CASSDQRTGGKYYGYTF. The CDR3 DNA is TGTGCCAGCAGTGACCAACGGACAGGGGGTAAGTACTATGGCTACACCTTC.

The chain is built from TRBV7-3 and TRBJ2-3; D remains ambiguous. Germline lookup yields CDR1 SGHTA and CDR2 FQGTGA. This CDR3 has 13 residues. V gave up 5 bases and J gave up 4 bases, with 10 bases separating them. The CDR3 loop is CASSPVLADTQYF. CDR3 coding DNA: TGTGCCAGCAGCCCGGTCCTAGCAGATACGCAGTATTTT.

The chain couples TRBV6-5 to TRBJ2-3; D possibly corresponds to TRBD2 (5 bases). Trimming stripped 2 bases from V and 10 bases from J, with 19 bases between. Germline CDR1 and CDR2: MNHEY and SVGAGI. The CDR3 runs 15 residues. As DNA, the CDR3 is TGTGCCAGCAGTTACGATTCCGCCGGGGTCGGGGCGCAGTATTTT. It codes for CASSYDSAGVGAQYF.

This clone has a single count. The genes are TRBV11-3 and TRBJ2-1; perhaps TRBD2 as D (6 bases). The germline V gene encodes CDR1 SGHNT and CDR2 YENEEA. V was shortened by 1 base and J by 7 bases, with 14 bases between the two germline ends. The CDR3 has 15 residues. This CDR3 reads CASSLGGVGGNEQFF. The CDR3, as DNA: TGTGCCAGCAGCTTAGGAGGAGTAGGAGGGAATGAGCAGTTCTTC.

The chain carries TRBV5-1 and TRBJ2-3; 13 bases fit TRBD2. CDR3 length: 16 amino acids. V dropped 4 bases and J dropped 6; count of bases not matched to a gene: 8. Germline lookup yields CDR1 SGHRS and CDR2 YFSETQ. The CDR3 DNA sequence: TGCGCCAGCAGCGTTCCGGGACTAGCGGGGTCGGATACGCAGTATTTT. Amino acids: CASSVPGLAGSDTQYF.

This chain joins TRBV11-2 and TRBJ2-3; 8 positions match TRBD2. The CDR3 loop spans 18 amino acids. Trimming at V came to 1 base and at J to 2 bases, leaving 11 bases not matched to a gene. Germline-derived CDR1 and CDR2 are SGHAT and FQNNGV. The CDR3 DNA is TGTGCCAGCAGCTTAGGACGCTTCGTGCGGGGGGACACAGATACGCAGTATTTT. It encodes CASSLGRFVRGDTDTQYF.

V and J are TRBV6-6 and TRBJ2-3, with 12 bases matching TRBD2. Germline V gene data show CDR1 as MNHNY and CDR2 as SVGAGI (reference sequence). J gave up 3 bases and V 7 bases, and 8 bases lay outside the gene matches. There are 16 residues in the CDR3. CDR3 residues: CASTLAGGRRTDTQYF. CDR3 in DNA: TGTGCCAGCACGCTAGCGGGAGGGAGGAGAACAGATACGCAGTATTTT.

The chain uses TRBV30 and TRBJ2-1, with a tentative D call TRBD1 (7 bases). This CDR3 is built from 14 residues. Germline CDR1 and CDR2: GTSNPN and SVGIG (reference sequence). V shed 0 bases and J shed 7 bases, with 13 bases lying between them. Written as DNA, the CDR3 is TGTGCCTGGAGTGTATACGCAGGGGGGAATGAGCAGTTCTTC. The encoded protein is CAWSVYAGGNEQFF.

The chain combines TRBV29-1 with TRBJ2-3, with D possibly matching TRBD2 (6 bases). The CDR3 is made up of 14 amino acids. Germline CDR1 SQVTM, CDR2 ANQGSEA. CDR3 coding DNA: TGCAGTGGTAAATCTCTAGCGCGCACAGATACGCAGTATTTT. Its protein is CSGKSLARTDTQYF.

This chain links TRBV9 with TRBJ2-5; 10 positions match TRBD1. The junction had 3 bases not matched to a gene; V was cut back by 2 bases and J by 2 bases. The CDR3 length is 15 residues. The germline CDR1 and CDR2 sequences are SGDLS and YYNGEE. This CDR3 reads CASSVGTGDQETQYF. CDR3 coding DNA: TGTGCCAGCAGCGTTGGGACAGGGGATCAAGAGACCCAGTACTTC.

The chain employs TRBV11-2 and TRBJ2-7; the match to TRBD2 covers 9 bases. The CDR3 consists of 16 residues. V lost 3 bases, J lost 7 bases, and 13 bases stayed unmatched. Germline CDR1 reads SGHAT; CDR2 reads FQNNGV. The CDR3 protein is CASSFLTSGPPGEQYF. The CDR3 nucleotides read TGTGCCAGCAGCTTCTTGACTAGCGGACCCCCGGGGGAGCAGTACTTC.

CDR3 residues: CASSLATGVLVQYF. CDR3 DNA sequence: TGTGCCAGCAGCTTAGCTACGGGGGTTCTCGTGCAGTACTTC. This chain connects TRBV11-2 to TRBJ2-7, with D possibly matching TRBD2 (6 bases). The V gene lost 1 base and the J gene lost 9 bases, with 16 bases spanning the gap. The CDR3 has 14 residues. Germline V gene sequence: CDR1 SGHAT, CDR2 FQNNGV.

The gene calls are TRBV2 and TRBJ2-4; tentative D call: TRBD2 (6 bases). Germline values: CDR1 SNHLY, CDR2 FYNNEI. Trimming left V 3 bases short and J 1 base short, with 13 bases between. The CDR3 covers 16 residues. CDR3 protein: CASSEATSGAKNIQYF. The CDR3 DNA reads TGTGCCAGCAGTGAGGCGACTAGTGGTGCCAAAAACATTCAGTACTTC.

The chain uses TRBV7-2 and TRBJ2-1; TRBD2 might be the D (5 bases). From germline, CDR1 is SGHTA and CDR2 FQGNSA. The CDR3 length is 17 residues. The germline V and J ends were trimmed by 4 bases and 5 bases, with 21 bases remaining between them. The chain's CDR3 is CASSSGLLGDRHNEQFF. CDR3 in DNA: TGTGCCAGCAGCTCCGGTCTCCTGGGAGACCGACACAATGAGCAGTTCTTC.